The 6 T cell receptor beta chains reported below all come from one sample, sequenced in a study of blood T cell repertoires in COVID-19. Clones were read by immunoSEQ multiplex PCR, and TCRdb kept only the in-frame ones, dropping some. The sample holds 150,000 to 200,000 clones; 80% are singletons and the top ten take around 3.7%. Sequenced input: PBMCs or T cells enriched from blood (not recorded which). The receptors stem from a woman in her fifties or sixties who had recovered from COVID-19.

The chain recombines TRBV29-1 with TRBJ2-1, with TRBD1 matching over 7 bases. Looked up from germline, CDR1 is SQVTM and CDR2 is ANQGSEA. Trimming at V came to 3 bases and at J to 3 bases, leaving 2 bases not matched to a gene. The CDR3 totals 13 residues. The DNA for the CDR3 is TGCAGCGTTGAGGGGACAGACTACAATGAGCAGTTCTTC. Amino acids: CSVEGTDYNEQFF.

This clone was observed a few times. The rearrangement uses TRBV19 and TRBJ2-7; the match to TRBD1 covers 7 bases. V gave up 3 bases and J gave up 3 bases; unmatched junction bases: 5. Germline V gives CDR1 LNHDA, CDR2 SQIVND (reference sequence). The CDR3 is 14 amino acids. DNA for the CDR3: TGTGCCAGTAGTATGAGGACAGGTGTCTACGAGCAGTACTTC. It translates to CASSMRTGVYEQYF.

The rearrangement links TRBV5-6 to TRBJ1-5, with 8 bases identical to TRBD1. The V gene end was trimmed by 2 bases and the J gene end by 5 bases; junction bases not matched to a gene: 3. This CDR3 spans 14 amino acids. From germline, CDR1 is SGHDT and CDR2 YYEEEE. The CDR3 nucleotides are TGTGCCAGCAGCTTTACAGGGGGTTATCAGCCCCAGCATTTT. This translates into CASSFTGGYQPQHF.

This chain connects TRBV3-1 (or the pseudogene TRBV3-2) to TRBJ1-1, with TRBD1 as a possible D gene (5 bases). The CDR3 sequence is 13 residues long. Trimming left V 3 bases short and J 1 base short, with 6 bases between. Looked up from germline, CDR1 is LGHDT and CDR2 is YNNKEL (reference sequence). CDR3 nucleotides: TGTGCCAGCAGCCACGGACAGAACACTGAAGCTTTCTTT. This codes for CASSHGQNTEAFF.

In its sample, this clone was seen once. This sequence joins TRBV5-4 and TRBJ2-1; 9 nucleotides agree with TRBD2. The junction had 5 bases not matched to a gene; V was cut back by 0 bases and J by 7 bases. CDR1 SGHNT and CDR2 YYREEE come from the germline V gene (reference sequence). The CDR3 is 15 residues long. The CDR3 bases are TGTGCCAGCAGCTTGGGGACTAGCGAGTTGAATGAGCAGTTCTTC. This sequence encodes CASSLGTSELNEQFF.

The chain employs TRBV5-4 and TRBJ1-1; 8 bases agree with TRBD1. Germline-derived CDR1 and CDR2 are SGHNT and YYREEE (reference sequence). Germline trimming cut 7 bases from V and 5 bases from J; bases unmatched to any gene: 13. The CDR3 spans 15 residues. The chain's CDR3 is CASSKESGGRTEAFF. CDR3 DNA sequence: TGTGCCAGCTCCAAAGAGTCAGGGGGCAGGACTGAAGCTTTCTTT. Looking up the rest from reference TRBV5-4 and TRBJ1-1 gives the full variable domain: ETGVTQSPTHLIKTRGQQVTLRCSSQSGHNTVSWYQQALGQGPQFIFQYYREEENGRGNFPPRFSGLQFPNYSSELNVNALELDDSALYLCASSKESGGRTEAFFGQGTRLTVV.